A selection of T cell receptor beta chains follows, all from one sample in a study of blood T cell repertoires in COVID-19. TCRdb's copy holds only in-frame clones and misses some; the assay was immunoSEQ multiplex PCR. The data show approximately 34,000 clones, over 75% seen once. Sequenced sample: peripheral blood. The origin of the receptors is a human donor in a cohort sampled during active COVID-19. Each CDR3 is given with its conserved first and last residue. The D gene is left open where the match is weak. Clone size is given for some rows only: seen once, a few or many times, or a class if the clone is expanded.

d_gene: NA
j_gene: TRBJ1-3
len: 14
abundance: NA
v_gene: TRBV2
CDR3nt: TGTGCCAGCAGCCCCCGCGGCGGTGGAAACACCATATATTTT
CDR3aa: CASSPRGGGNTIYF

d_gene: NA
j_gene: TRBJ2-2
len: 17
abundance: once
v_gene: TRBV4-2
CDR3nt: TGTGCCAGCGCTTTCTGGGGCGTCGGGGGTAACACCGGGGAGCTGTTTTTT
CDR3aa: CASAFWGVGGNTGELFF

d_gene: TRBD1
j_gene: TRBJ2-3
len: 15
abundance: NA
v_gene: TRBV2
CDR3nt: TGTGCCAGCAGTTCCACAGGGGGAGGACGGAATACGCAGTATTTT
CDR3aa: CASSSTGGGRNTQYF

d_gene: TRBD1
j_gene: TRBJ1-2
len: 16
abundance: NA
v_gene: TRBV6-2/TRBV6-3
CDR3nt: TGTGCCAGCAGTTACTCTCGTGGGGGACAGGGCCCCGAGGACACCTTC
CDR3aa: CASSYSRGGQGPEDTF

d_gene: NA
j_gene: TRBJ2-5
len: 13
abundance: NA
v_gene: TRBV6-5
CDR3nt: TGTGCCAGCAGTCGGGTTCTAGAAGAGACCCAGTACTTC
CDR3aa: CASSRVLEETQYF

d_gene: TRBD2
j_gene: TRBJ2-7
len: 17
abundance: NA
v_gene: TRBV18
CDR3nt: TGTGCCAGCTCACCCCCGCTGGTAGCGGGGGATTCGAAAGAGCAGTACTTC
CDR3aa: CASSPPLVAGDSKEQYF

d_gene: NA
j_gene: TRBJ2-7
len: 13
abundance: once
v_gene: TRBV11-2
CDR3nt: TGTGCCAGCAGCTCCGGACTTGTTTGGGAGCAGTACTTC
CDR3aa: CASSSGLVWEQYF

d_gene: TRBD1
j_gene: TRBJ1-5
len: 13
abundance: NA
v_gene: TRBV30
CDR3nt: TGTGCCTGGAGGGGGACAGGGAATCAGCCCCAGCATTTT
CDR3aa: CAWRGTGNQPQHF

d_gene: TRBD2
j_gene: TRBJ2-7
len: 17
abundance: NA
v_gene: TRBV19
CDR3nt: TGTGCCAGTAGTCCCACGGCCTCGACTAGCGGGGCCTACGAGCAGTACTTC
CDR3aa: CASSPTASTSGAYEQYF

d_gene: NA
j_gene: TRBJ1-2
len: 16
abundance: once
v_gene: TRBV18
CDR3nt: TGTGCCAGCTCACCACCCCGGGACTTGTATAACTATGGCTACACCTTC
CDR3aa: CASSPPRDLYNYGYTF

d_gene: NA
j_gene: TRBJ1-1
len: 16
abundance: NA
v_gene: TRBV7-3
CDR3nt: TGTGCCAGCAGCTCTACCTCAAACGGGGAGAACACTGAAGCTTTCTTT
CDR3aa: CASSSTSNGENTEAFF

d_gene: NA
j_gene: TRBJ1-2
len: 14
abundance: NA
v_gene: TRBV5-6
CDR3nt: TGTGCCAGCAGCTTAGACACCTCTAACTATGGCTACACCTTC
CDR3aa: CASSLDTSNYGYTF

d_gene: TRBD2
j_gene: TRBJ2-1
len: 15
abundance: NA
v_gene: TRBV29-1
CDR3nt: TGCAGCCTTGGTAAAGCGGGAGGGCCCTACAATGAGCAGTTCTTC
CDR3aa: CSLGKAGGPYNEQFF

d_gene: NA
j_gene: TRBJ1-3
len: 14
abundance: once
v_gene: TRBV28
CDR3nt: TGTGCCAGCACCCACGGAGGGGCTGGAAACACCATATATTTT
CDR3aa: CASTHGGAGNTIYF

d_gene: TRBD2
j_gene: TRBJ2-2
len: 16
abundance: NA
v_gene: TRBV6-6
CDR3nt: TGTGCCAGCAGTCCCTACACGGGGGGGAGCACCGGGGAGCTGTTTTTT
CDR3aa: CASSPYTGGSTGELFF

d_gene: TRBD1
j_gene: TRBJ1-5
len: 14
abundance: NA
v_gene: TRBV19
CDR3nt: TGTGCCAGTAGTATAGGGGACAGGGATCAGCCCCAGCATTTT
CDR3aa: CASSIGDRDQPQHF

d_gene: NA
j_gene: TRBJ1-1
len: 13
abundance: few
v_gene: TRBV28
CDR3nt: TGTGCCAGCATCTCTAAGGGGAGGACTGAAGCTTTCTTT
CDR3aa: CASISKGRTEAFF

d_gene: NA
j_gene: TRBJ2-5
len: 15
abundance: NA
v_gene: TRBV9
CDR3nt: TGTGCCAGCAGCCATAACCAGGGTATTGGAGAGACCCAGTACTTC
CDR3aa: CASSHNQGIGETQYF

d_gene: TRBD1
j_gene: TRBJ2-3
len: 15
abundance: NA
v_gene: TRBV19
CDR3nt: TGTGCCAGTAGTAATGACAGGGTCGGCGCAGATACGCAGTATTTT
CDR3aa: CASSNDRVGADTQYF

d_gene: TRBD1
j_gene: TRBJ2-1
len: 17
abundance: NA
v_gene: TRBV19
CDR3nt: TGTGCCAGTAGTAGGAGACAGGGGGTGGACTCCTACAATGAGCAGTTCTTC
CDR3aa: CASSRRQGVDSYNEQFF

d_gene: NA
j_gene: TRBJ2-2
len: 13
abundance: NA
v_gene: TRBV6-5
CDR3nt: TGTGCCAGCAGCAGGGGTTTTAGCGGGGAGCTGTTTTTT
CDR3aa: CASSRGFSGELFF

d_gene: NA
j_gene: TRBJ1-1
len: 12
abundance: NA
v_gene: TRBV12-3/TRBV12-4
CDR3nt: TGTGCCAGCAGCTTCAGGGGCACTGAAGCTTTCTTT
CDR3aa: CASSFRGTEAFF

d_gene: TRBD1
j_gene: TRBJ1-2
len: 15
abundance: NA
v_gene: TRBV15
CDR3nt: TGTGCCACCAGCAGAGATCCTGACAGGGGCTATGGCTACACCTTC
CDR3aa: CATSRDPDRGYGYTF

d_gene: NA
j_gene: TRBJ1-5
len: 15
abundance: NA
v_gene: TRBV4-3
CDR3nt: TGCGCCAGCAGCCAAGGGCGACAGATCAATCAGCCCCAGCATTTT
CDR3aa: CASSQGRQINQPQHF

d_gene: TRBD1
j_gene: TRBJ2-1
len: 13
abundance: NA
v_gene: TRBV19
CDR3nt: TGTGCCAATACTGGGACAGCCTACAATGAGCAGTTCTTC
CDR3aa: CANTGTAYNEQFF

d_gene: NA
j_gene: TRBJ2-5
len: 15
abundance: NA
v_gene: TRBV12-5
CDR3nt: TGTGCTAGTGGTTTGGAGGGGGGAGGGTCGGAGACCCAGTACTTC
CDR3aa: CASGLEGGGSETQYF

d_gene: TRBD1
j_gene: TRBJ2-3
len: 16
abundance: NA
v_gene: TRBV3-1/TRBV3-2
CDR3nt: TGTGCCAGCAGCCGGAGCCGGGACAGGAGCACAGATACGCAGTATTTT
CDR3aa: CASSRSRDRSTDTQYF

d_gene: TRBD2
j_gene: TRBJ2-1
len: 16
abundance: NA
v_gene: TRBV28
CDR3nt: TGTGCCAGCAGTTTGCCGGGACTAGCGTATTACAATGAGCAGTTCTTC
CDR3aa: CASSLPGLAYYNEQFF

d_gene: NA
j_gene: TRBJ2-2
len: 14
abundance: few
v_gene: TRBV19
CDR3nt: TGTGCCAGTAGTATCGAGGGTTGGACCGGGGAGCTGTTTTTT
CDR3aa: CASSIEGWTGELFF

d_gene: NA
j_gene: TRBJ1-6
len: 13
abundance: NA
v_gene: TRBV3-1/TRBV3-2
CDR3nt: TGTGCCAGCAGAGGACAGCCGTTGTCACCCCTCCACTTT
CDR3aa: CASRGQPLSPLHF

d_gene: NA
j_gene: TRBJ1-2
len: 14
abundance: few
v_gene: TRBV15
CDR3nt: TGTGCCACCAGCAGAGGGGGAGAGAACTATGGCTACACCTTC
CDR3aa: CATSRGGENYGYTF

d_gene: NA
j_gene: TRBJ1-3
len: 14
abundance: NA
v_gene: TRBV11-1
CDR3nt: TGTGCCAGCAGCTCACAGAGATCTGGAAACACCATATATTTT
CDR3aa: CASSSQRSGNTIYF

d_gene: NA
j_gene: TRBJ1-1
len: 10
abundance: NA
v_gene: TRBV29-1
CDR3nt: TGCAGCGTTTCAACGGTTGAAGCTTTCTTT
CDR3aa: CSVSTVEAFF

d_gene: NA
j_gene: TRBJ2-5
len: 10
abundance: NA
v_gene: TRBV20-1
CDR3nt: TGCAGTGCCGGGGAGGAGACCCAGTACTTC
CDR3aa: CSAGEETQYF

d_gene: NA
j_gene: TRBJ1-2
len: 14
abundance: NA
v_gene: TRBV20-1
CDR3nt: TGCAGTGCTAGTTATTTGGGGGCAAACTATGGCTACACCTTC
CDR3aa: CSASYLGANYGYTF

d_gene: TRBD1
j_gene: TRBJ1-2
len: 17
abundance: NA
v_gene: TRBV7-8
CDR3nt: TGTGCCAGCAGCTTAAGGGGCAACAGGGGATCTAACTATGGCTACACCTTC
CDR3aa: CASSLRGNRGSNYGYTF

d_gene: TRBD1
j_gene: TRBJ2-2
len: 15
abundance: NA
v_gene: TRBV10-3
CDR3nt: TGTGCCATCAGTGACAACAGGGGGCGCAAGGAGGAGCTGTTTTTT
CDR3aa: CAISDNRGRKEELFF

d_gene: TRBD2
j_gene: TRBJ2-7
len: 15
abundance: NA
v_gene: TRBV18
CDR3nt: TGTGCCAGCTCCCCCTTAGAAGCGGGGGGCTACGAGCAGTACTTC
CDR3aa: CASSPLEAGGYEQYF

d_gene: TRBD2
j_gene: TRBJ2-7
len: 15
abundance: NA
v_gene: TRBV5-1
CDR3nt: TGCGCCAGCAGTTTAGCGGGAGGCCATTCCTACGAGCAGTACTTC
CDR3aa: CASSLAGGHSYEQYF

d_gene: NA
j_gene: TRBJ2-7
len: 18
abundance: NA
v_gene: TRBV5-1
CDR3nt: TGCGCCAGCAGTTTGAGGGACTCCAGCCCAATCGGGTTCTACGAGCAGTACTTC
CDR3aa: CASSLRDSSPIGFYEQYF